One sample yielded the 21 T cell receptor beta chains listed below, sequenced in a study of breast tumors, draining lymph nodes, adjacent tissues. Using its own MiXCR run on the multiplex PCR reads, TCRdb lists one record per CDR3 protein. This sample yields 20,000 to 30,000 distinct CDR3 sequences, of which about 70% are seen a single time; 20% to 30% belongs to the top ten. Sequences were obtained from tumor-adjacent breast tissue. The receptors shown here come from a female donor with breast cancer. Some clones in this sample may be carry-over from other donors' samples.

The chain recombines TRBV11-2 with TRBJ2-1; 10 bases fit TRBD2. The length of the CDR3 is 16 residues. V lost 3 bases and J lost 8; bases outside the gene matches: 10. Germline V CDR1 and CDR2: SGHAT, FQNNGV. The CDR3 region has the DNA TGTGCCAGCAGCTTTTTAGGCCTAGCGGGAGCGGATGAGCAGTTCTTC. Its translation: CASSFLGLAGADEQFF.

This clonotype was observed at least ten times. This may be a read error, as it is one base from a much larger clone. The J gene is TRBJ1-2, the V gene TRBV2; D is unclear. V was pared by 10 bases and J by 0 bases, with 15 bases between. The length of the CDR3 is 14 residues. Germline V gene lookup returns CDR1 SNHLY and CDR2 FYNNEI. The CDR3, as DNA: TGTGCCAATAGGGCCGAGGTTGCTAACTATGGCTACACCTTC. Translation: CANRAEVANYGYTF.

CDR3 protein: CASSPAQGRAEQYF. Here the CDR3 DNA reads TGCGCCAGCAGCCCCGCTCAGGGGCGGGCCGAGCAGTACTTC. The chain is built from TRBV5-1 and TRBJ2-7; D may be TRBD1 (6 bases). CDR1 and CDR2 (germline): SGHRS, YFSETQ. The CDR3 runs to 14 residues. The V end was cut by 4 bases, the J end by 6 bases, with 17 bases between.

This chain's CDR3 is CASSKTQGANNSPLHF. In DNA, the CDR3 is TGTGCCAGTAGTAAAACACAGGGGGCGAATAATTCACCCCTCCACTTT. The chain links TRBV19 to TRBJ1-6, with 9 bases that match TRBD1. The length of the CDR3 is 16 residues. Germline values: CDR1 LNHDA, CDR2 SQIVND (reference sequence). Unmatched junction bases numbered 6, after V lost 4 bases and J lost 5 bases.

Here the CDR3 DNA reads TGTGCCTGGAGTGTGGGTAGGGGGAATTCACCCCTCCACTTT. Its protein is CAWSVGRGNSPLHF. This chain joins TRBV30 and TRBJ1-6, with D tentatively TRBD1 (6 bases). CDR3 length: 14 amino acids. V was clipped by 0 bases and J by 7 bases, with 10 bases between them. Germline V CDR1 and CDR2: GTSNPN, SVGIG (reference sequence).

This clonotype has ten or more counts. A junction boundary mismatches the germline segment, possibly from a read error. V and J are TRBV9 and TRBJ2-3, with D possibly TRBD1 on 6 matching bases. This CDR3 region has 14 residues. The germline V gene encodes CDR1 SGDLS and CDR2 YYNGEE. DNA of the CDR3: TGTACCAGCAGCGTTAACAGGGTGGCAGATACGCAGTATTTT. Translated: CTSSVNRVADTQYF.

Many counts were recorded for this clonotype. The chain joins TRBV19 to TRBJ2-3; TRBD2 is a possible D gene (6 bases). Trimming removed 3 bases from V and 1 base from J, with 11 bases in between. Germline CDR1 and CDR2: LNHDA and SQIVND (reference sequence). This CDR3 region has 15 residues. CDR3 loop: CASSMMEGGTDTQYF. The CDR3, as DNA: TGTGCCAGTAGTATGATGGAGGGAGGCACAGATACGCAGTATTTT.

DNA of the CDR3: TGCAGTGCTACAGACAGGGATGAGCAGTTCTTC. Translated, it gives CSATDRDEQFF. This chain links TRBV20-1 with TRBJ2-1, with 7 bases matching TRBD1. Trimming at V came to 4 bases and at J to 8 bases, leaving 2 bases not matched to a gene. CDR1 and CDR2 from the germline V gene are DFQATT and SNEGSKA (reference sequence). CDR3 length equals 11 residues.

This rearrangement joins TRBV20-1 to TRBJ2-7; TRBD2 matches at 12 bases. Germline-derived CDR1 and CDR2 are DFQATT and SNEGSKA (reference sequence). CDR3 size: 16 residues. Trimming cost V 2 bases and J 6 bases; bases outside gene matches: 11. CDR3 amino acids: CSARKASGRDFGEQYF. CDR3 in DNA: TGCAGTGCTAGAAAAGCTAGCGGGAGGGATTTTGGCGAGCAGTACTTC.

The gene calls are TRBV20-1 and TRBJ1-6; perhaps TRBD1 as D (6 bases). The CDR3 consists of 15 residues. The V end was cut by 0 bases, the J end by 10 bases, with 16 bases between. Germline-derived CDR1 and CDR2 are DFQATT and SNEGSKA (reference sequence). CDR3 residues: CSARDRQEERSPLHF. The CDR3 coding sequence is TGCAGTGCTAGAGATCGACAGGAGGAGAGGTCACCCCTCCACTTT.

J is TRBJ1-1 and V is TRBV2, with D unresolved. The CDR3 consists of 12 residues. V was shortened by 4 bases and J by 2 bases, with 5 bases between the two germline ends. CDR1 is SNHLY, CDR2 FYNNEI, per germline. The DNA for the CDR3 is TGTGCCAGCAGTGTCTTTAACACTGAAGCTTTCTTT. Amino acids: CASSVFNTEAFF.

CDR3 sequence: CASSGLGRTAVSYEQYF. In nucleotides, the CDR3 is TGCGCCAGCAGCGGCTTGGGGCGGACGGCTGTCTCCTACGAGCAGTACTTC. This chain uses TRBV5-1 with TRBJ2-7; D might be TRBD1 (5 bases). Germline loops: CDR1 SGHRS, CDR2 YFSETQ. V dropped 4 bases and J dropped 0 bases, with 20 bases sitting between them. This CDR3 contains 17 residues. Drawing the rest from reference TRBV5-1 and TRBJ2-7, the complete variable domain is KAGVTQTPRYLIKTRGQQVTLSCSPISGHRSVSWYQQTPGQGLQFLFEYFSETQRNKGNFPGRFSGRQFSNSRSEMNVSTLELGDSALYLCASSGLGRTAVSYEQYFGPGTRLTVT.

Relative to its sample, this clonotype is large. This chain connects TRBV20-1 to TRBJ1-2, with 7 bases fitting TRBD1. Germline V CDR1 and CDR2: DFQATT, SNEGSKA (reference sequence). The CDR3 length is 12 residues. Trimming took 6 bases from V and 2 from J; bases not matched to a gene: 3. The CDR3 sequence: CSARTGNYGYTF. The DNA of the CDR3 is TGCAGTGCGCGGACAGGCAACTATGGCTACACCTTC.

In DNA, the CDR3 is TGTGCCAGCAGCTTACTAGCGGATTCCTACGAGCAGTACTTC. Translation: CASSLLADSYEQYF. The rearrangement links TRBV7-2 to TRBJ2-7, with 7 bases fitting TRBD2. The V gene's germline CDR1 is SGHTA and CDR2 FQGNSA. Losses at the gene ends were 2 bases for V and 1 base for J; bases not matched to a gene: 2. The CDR3 covers 14 residues.

J is TRBJ2-1 and V is TRBV6-6; 10 nucleotides agree with TRBD1. The CDR3 is made up of 13 amino acids. Germline V lookup: CDR1 MNHNY, CDR2 SVGAGI (reference sequence). The V and J ends lost 9 bases and 4 bases, in that order; junction bases with no gene match: 3. CDR3 amino acids: CASEDRGYNEQFF. DNA of the CDR3: TGTGCCAGTGAGGACAGGGGGTACAATGAGCAGTTCTTC.

The chain uses TRBV20-1 and TRBJ2-7; no firm D call. This CDR3 comprises 12 residues. The germline V gene encodes CDR1 DFQATT and CDR2 SNEGSKA (reference sequence). The V end lost 0 bases, the J end lost 4 bases, and 7 bases lay between the germline ends. CDR3 sequence: CSARDLFYEQYF. In nucleotides, the CDR3 is TGCAGTGCTAGAGACCTATTTTACGAGCAGTACTTC.

This chain connects TRBV19 to TRBJ2-1, with 8 bases lining up with TRBD2. The CDR3 loop spans 13 amino acids. CDR1 and CDR2 from the germline V gene are LNHDA and SQIVND (reference sequence). V dropped 2 bases and J dropped 8; count of bases not matched to a gene: 2. CDR3 bases: TGTGCCAGTAGTATAAAAGCGGGAGATGAGCAGTTCTTC. Its protein product is CASSIKAGDEQFF.

Written as DNA, the CDR3 is TGTGCCAGCAGTGCACAAGACAGGGTACCTTACGAGCAGTACTTC. Translated, it gives CASSAQDRVPYEQYF. This chain links TRBV6-1 with TRBJ2-7; TRBD1 matches at 7 bases. V dropped 4 bases and J dropped 4; count of bases not matched to a gene: 10. CDR1 is MNHNS and CDR2 is SASEGT in the germline V gene. The CDR3 length is 15 residues.

V is TRBV27 and J is TRBJ2-7; maybe TRBD1 (6 bases). The V gene's germline CDR1 is MNHEY and CDR2 SMNVEV (reference sequence). The CDR3 has 15 residues. Trimming took off 4 bases at V and 0 bases at J, with 13 bases between the two ends. The CDR3 DNA sequence: TGTGCCAGCAGTTCCGGACAGCTACACTCCTACGAGCAGTACTTC. This translates into CASSSGQLHSYEQYF.

The chain combines TRBV6-5 with TRBJ1-2, with 8 bases identical to TRBD1. The CDR3 is 13 residues long. Germline lookup yields CDR1 MNHEY and CDR2 SVGAGI. V shed 6 bases, J shed 3 bases, and the junction held 3 bases outside the gene matches. CDR3 nucleotide sequence: TGTGCCAGCAGCCCAGGGGGCGACTATGGCTACACCTTC. It translates to CASSPGGDYGYTF.

The rearrangement joins TRBV10-3 to TRBJ2-7; D is possibly TRBD2 (5 bases). This CDR3 spans 13 amino acids. V was clipped by 5 bases and J by 2 bases, with 10 bases between them. Germline CDR1 and CDR2: ENHRY and SYGVKD. CDR3 bases: TGTGCCATCAGTATCCCGGGAACCTACGAGCAGTACTTC. This gives the protein CAISIPGTYEQYF.